This T cell receptor (beta chain) was identified in a study of blood T cell repertoires in COVID-19 (dated by TCRdb to 2018 to 2021). About the study as a whole: Collaborator samples came from the United States, Italy and Spain and covered acute and convalescent phases of COVID-19. The material from the prospective study consisted of cDNA or gDNA derived from T cells, B-cell-depleted T cells, or PBMCs. HLA class I and class II types, where available, came from metadata supplied by the sample provider rather than from assay-based typing. The repertoires were released in a freely available public database meant as a resource for research on the immune response to SARS-CoV-2. Subjects who had been exposed to COVID-19, were actively infected with it, or had recovered from it provided the deeply sampled blood TCRbeta repertoires that made up the dataset. The sample metadata nearly always contained a de-identified subject ID, COVID-19 status, age in years and sex. The samples were drawn from the first 160 participants of the ongoing ImmuneRACE study and from roughly 1,300 subjects provided by 6 global collaborators.

In Seattle, one collaborating source enrolled patients while the infection was active and tracked those patients longitudinally over the course of disease. Collaborating institutions collected whole blood in K2EDTA tubes following their own protocols. For TCRbeta analysis, collaborator samples were shipped as frozen whole blood, as isolated PBMCs, or as DNA extracted from either sample type. This clone appeared a single time. Its antigen is not yet known. No much larger clone is present one base from it, and per-base qualities are unavailable. What the authors observed across the whole study: Clinical and demographic metadata were provided uncurated, with the amount varying by source and participant.

TCRbeta CDR3 regions were amplified from genomic DNA using the immunoSEQ Assay, a bias-controlled multiplex PCR. The original pipeline was this. Nucleated cell counts per sample were estimated from amplification of reference gene primers within the assay. Sequence reads were collapsed and filtered to measure the absolute abundance of every unique TCRbeta CDR3 rearrangement. For each sample, productive Simpson clonality was calculated by taking the square root of Simpson's diversity index across productive rearrangements. The clones in this table, taken by TCRdb from immuneACCESS, are in-frame only. Not every clone is retained; where verified, under half of the shortfall comes from an unresolved V gene, and the cause of the rest is unknown. The V and J calls and clone size come from that table; D and trimming were worked out from the DNA. For this sample the table gives 410,000 or so clones, of which around 91% were detected only once. The leading ten clones occupy about 1.6% of the sample.

Sequencing was carried out using peripheral blood. This TCR came from a middle-aged woman with COVID-19, enrolled during active disease.

The nucleotide sequence reads as follows: TGTGCCAGCAGACCAACCGGACAGGGAAGAATAGCGTCCTCCTACGAGCAGTACTTC. It translates as CASRPTGQGRIASSYEQYF. The chain is encoded by TRBV27 joined to TRBJ2-7, with 8 bases in between that match TRBD1. Taken from cysteine to phenylalanine, the CDR3 has 19 residues. The entry retains the CDR3 DNA only, 57 bases that are in frame from base 1. The germline V gene (reference sequence) provides CDR1 MNHEY and CDR2 SMNVEV. V loses 6 bases at its end and J loses 0 bases; junction bases beyond the gene matches: 19.